This T cell receptor beta chain was captured by sequencing in a study of regulatory T cells in long-lasting Graves disease. The CDR3 extends over 16 amino acids. In germline, CDR1 is MGHRA, CDR2 YSYEKL. J gave up 8 bases and V 3 bases, and 15 bases lay outside the gene matches. Time point specified: newly diagnosed GD, antithyroid drugs for less than 3 months. With RNA extracted from PBMCs as input, the TCR library was made. With iRepertoire HTBI primers and Arm-PCR of CDR3 regions, TCR beta libraries were built. TCRdb used MiXCR to reprocess the multiplex PCR reads, holding one entry per CDR3 protein. Altogether around 500,000 distinct CDR3 sequences are present, roughly 16% being singletons, with the ten largest covering just under 25%. These same records also appear under a second study, on T cells in Graves' hyperthyroidism and ophthalmopathy.

The chain uses TRBV4-1 and TRBJ1-2; TRBD1 aligns across 7 bases. Source: peripheral blood mononuclear cells (PBMCs), taken at new diagnosis, from a patient treated with antithyroid drugs. The source is a woman aged 35 to 59 with Graves disease. The CDR3 sequence: CASSQQITQGGYGYTF. The CDR3 nucleotides are TGCGCCAGCAGCCAGCAGATAACGCAGGGGGGATACGGCTACACCTTC.